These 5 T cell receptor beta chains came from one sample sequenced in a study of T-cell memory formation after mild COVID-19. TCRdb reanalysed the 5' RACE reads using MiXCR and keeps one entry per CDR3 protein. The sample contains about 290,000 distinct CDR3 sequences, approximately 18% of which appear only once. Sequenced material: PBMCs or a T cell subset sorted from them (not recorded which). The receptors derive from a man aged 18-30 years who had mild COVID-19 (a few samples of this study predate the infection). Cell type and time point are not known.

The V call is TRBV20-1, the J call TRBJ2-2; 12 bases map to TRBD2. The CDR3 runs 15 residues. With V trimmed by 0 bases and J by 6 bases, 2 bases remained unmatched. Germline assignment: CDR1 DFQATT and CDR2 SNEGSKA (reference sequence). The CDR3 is CSARDPSGGAGELFF. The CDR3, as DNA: TGCAGTGCTAGAGATCCTAGCGGGGGGGCCGGGGAGCTGTTTTTT.

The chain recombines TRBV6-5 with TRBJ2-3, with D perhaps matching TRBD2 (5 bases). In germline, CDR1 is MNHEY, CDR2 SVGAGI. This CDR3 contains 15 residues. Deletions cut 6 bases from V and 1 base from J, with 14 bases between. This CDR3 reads CASSLLGFGTDTQYF. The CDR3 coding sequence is TGTGCCAGCAGCCTACTAGGGTTCGGCACAGATACGCAGTATTTT.

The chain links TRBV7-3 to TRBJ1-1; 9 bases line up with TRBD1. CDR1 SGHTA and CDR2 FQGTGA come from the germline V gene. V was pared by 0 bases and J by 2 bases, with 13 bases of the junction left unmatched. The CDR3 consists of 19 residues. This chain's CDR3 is CASSLTQRDREFANTEAFF. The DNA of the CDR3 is TGTGCCAGCAGCTTAACTCAACGGGACAGGGAATTCGCTAACACTGAAGCTTTCTTT.

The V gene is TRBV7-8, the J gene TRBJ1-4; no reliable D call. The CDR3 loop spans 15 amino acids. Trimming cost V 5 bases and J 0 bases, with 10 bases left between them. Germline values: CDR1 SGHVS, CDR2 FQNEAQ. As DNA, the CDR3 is TGTGCCAGCAGCCCCGGTGGCTCAACTAATGAAAAACTGTTTTTT. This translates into CASSPGGSTNEKLFF.

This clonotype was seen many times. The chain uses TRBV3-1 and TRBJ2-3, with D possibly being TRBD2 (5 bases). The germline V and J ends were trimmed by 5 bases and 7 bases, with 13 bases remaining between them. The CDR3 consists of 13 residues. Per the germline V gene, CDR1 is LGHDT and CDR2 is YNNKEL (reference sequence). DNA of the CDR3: TGTGCCAGCAGCTCCGGCCCCGGGAATACGCAGTATTTT. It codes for CASSSGPGNTQYF.